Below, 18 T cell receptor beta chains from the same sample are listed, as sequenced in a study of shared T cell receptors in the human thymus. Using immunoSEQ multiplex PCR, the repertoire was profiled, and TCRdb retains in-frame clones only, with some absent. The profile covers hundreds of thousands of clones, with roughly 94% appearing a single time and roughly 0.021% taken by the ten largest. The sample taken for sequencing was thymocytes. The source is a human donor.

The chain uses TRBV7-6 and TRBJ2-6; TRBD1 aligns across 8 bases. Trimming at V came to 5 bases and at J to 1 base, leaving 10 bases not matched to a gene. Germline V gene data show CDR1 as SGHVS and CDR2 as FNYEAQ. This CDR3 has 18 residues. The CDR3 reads CASSEGGDRGSGANVLTF. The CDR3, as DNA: TGTGCCAGCAGCGAAGGGGGAGACAGGGGTTCTGGGGCCAACGTCCTGACTTTC.

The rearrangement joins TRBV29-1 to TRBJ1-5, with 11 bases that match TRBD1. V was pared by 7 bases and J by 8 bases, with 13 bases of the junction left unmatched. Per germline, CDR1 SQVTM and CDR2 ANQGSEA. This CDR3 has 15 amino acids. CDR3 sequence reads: CSGPRDRGISEPQHF. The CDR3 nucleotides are TGCAGCGGGCCCCGGGACAGGGGGATATCGGAGCCCCAGCATTTT.

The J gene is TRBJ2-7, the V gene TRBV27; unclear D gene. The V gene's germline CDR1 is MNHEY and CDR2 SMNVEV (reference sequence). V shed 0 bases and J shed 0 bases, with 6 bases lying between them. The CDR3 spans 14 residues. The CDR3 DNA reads TGTGCCAGCAGTTTATCTGGTTTCTCCTACGAGCAGTACTTC. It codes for CASSLSGFSYEQYF.

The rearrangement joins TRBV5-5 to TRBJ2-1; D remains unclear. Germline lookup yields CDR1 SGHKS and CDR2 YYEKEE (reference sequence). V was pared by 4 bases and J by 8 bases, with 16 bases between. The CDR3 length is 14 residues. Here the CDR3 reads CASSLEKKHHEQFF. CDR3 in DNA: TGTGCCAGCAGCCTCGAAAAGAAACACCATGAGCAGTTCTTC.

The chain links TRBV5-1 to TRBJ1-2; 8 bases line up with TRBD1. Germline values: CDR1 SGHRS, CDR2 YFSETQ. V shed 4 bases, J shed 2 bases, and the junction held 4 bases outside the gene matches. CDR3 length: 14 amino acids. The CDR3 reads CASSLGQGNYGYTF. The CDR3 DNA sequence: TGCGCCAGCAGCCTTGGACAGGGAAACTATGGCTACACCTTC.

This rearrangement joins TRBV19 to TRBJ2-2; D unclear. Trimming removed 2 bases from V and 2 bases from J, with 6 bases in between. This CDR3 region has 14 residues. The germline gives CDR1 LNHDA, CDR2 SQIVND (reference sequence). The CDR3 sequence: CASSIRPNTGELFF. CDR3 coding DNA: TGTGCCAGTAGTATAAGGCCCAACACCGGGGAGCTGTTTTTT.

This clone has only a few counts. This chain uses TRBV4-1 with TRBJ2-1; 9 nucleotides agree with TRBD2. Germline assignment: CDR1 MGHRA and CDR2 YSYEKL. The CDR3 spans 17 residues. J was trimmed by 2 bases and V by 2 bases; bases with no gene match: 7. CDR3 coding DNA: TGCGCCAGCAGCCAAAAATATACTAGCGGGCCCTACAATGAGCAGTTCTTC. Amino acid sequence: CASSQKYTSGPYNEQFF.

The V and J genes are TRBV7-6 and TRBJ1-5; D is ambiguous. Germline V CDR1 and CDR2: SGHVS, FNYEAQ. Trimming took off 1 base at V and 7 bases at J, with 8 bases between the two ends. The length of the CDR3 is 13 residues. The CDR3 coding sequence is TGTGCCAGCAGCTTAGAGGTAGGGCAGCCCCAGCATTTT. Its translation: CASSLEVGQPQHF.

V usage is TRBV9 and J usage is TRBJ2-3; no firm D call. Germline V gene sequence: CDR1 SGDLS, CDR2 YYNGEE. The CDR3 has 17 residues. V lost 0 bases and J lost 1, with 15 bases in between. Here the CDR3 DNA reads TGTGCCAGCAGCGTAGGGAGAGCGAGAACTGGCACAGATACGCAGTATTTT. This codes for CASSVGRARTGTDTQYF.

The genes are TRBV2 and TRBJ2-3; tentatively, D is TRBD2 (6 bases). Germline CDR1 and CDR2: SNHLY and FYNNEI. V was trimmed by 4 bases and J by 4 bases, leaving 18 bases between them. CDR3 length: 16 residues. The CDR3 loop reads CASSGSRGNGPDTQYF. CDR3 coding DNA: TGTGCCAGCAGTGGGTCCCGGGGGAATGGGCCAGATACGCAGTATTTT.

The CDR3 DNA reads TGTGCCAGCAGTCCGCGGACAGGGGGCGCGATCATCAGCAATCAGCCCCAGCATTTT. The encoded protein is CASSPRTGGAIISNQPQHF. The rearrangement uses TRBV27 and TRBJ1-5; TRBD1 aligns across 11 bases. Losses at the gene ends were 5 bases for V and 1 base for J; bases not matched to a gene: 13. The germline CDR1 and CDR2 sequences are MNHEY and SMNVEV (reference sequence). This CDR3 spans 19 amino acids.

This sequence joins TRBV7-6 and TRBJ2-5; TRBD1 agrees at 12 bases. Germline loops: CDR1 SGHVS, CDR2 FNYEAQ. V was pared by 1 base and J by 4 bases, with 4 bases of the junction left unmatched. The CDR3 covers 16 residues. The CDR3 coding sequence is TGTGCCAGCAGCTTAGAGGGACAGGGGGCGCGAGAGACCCAGTACTTC. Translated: CASSLEGQGARETQYF.

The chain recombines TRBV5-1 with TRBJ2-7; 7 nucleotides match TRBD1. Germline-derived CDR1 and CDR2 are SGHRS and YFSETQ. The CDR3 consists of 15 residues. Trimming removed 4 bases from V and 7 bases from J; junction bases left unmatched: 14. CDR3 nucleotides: TGCGCCAGCAGCCTGACCCCAACAGGGGCCGGAGAGCAGTACTTC. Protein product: CASSLTPTGAGEQYF.

The CDR3 bases are TGCGCCAGCAGCCAAGGGGACGCTAGCGGGACGTATAGGAGCTCCTACGAGCAGTACTTC. Its protein product is CASSQGDASGTYRSSYEQYF. The chain links TRBV4-3 to TRBJ2-7; 9 nucleotides agree with TRBD2. V lost 1 base, J lost 0 bases, and 16 bases stayed unmatched. Germline CDR1 LGHNA, CDR2 YSLEER. The length of the CDR3 is 20 residues.

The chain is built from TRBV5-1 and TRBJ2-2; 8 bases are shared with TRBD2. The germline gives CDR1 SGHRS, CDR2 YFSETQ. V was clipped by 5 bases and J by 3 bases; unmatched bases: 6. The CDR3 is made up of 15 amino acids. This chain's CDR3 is CASRSGRSDTGELFF. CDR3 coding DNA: TGCGCCAGCAGGAGCGGGAGATCCGACACCGGGGAGCTGTTTTTT. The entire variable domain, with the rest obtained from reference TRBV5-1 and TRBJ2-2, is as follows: KAGVTQTPRYLIKTRGQQVTLSCSPISGHRSVSWYQQTPGQGLQFLFEYFSETQRNKGNFPGRFSGRQFSNSRSEMNVSTLELGDSALYLCASRSGRSDTGELFFGEGSRLTVL.

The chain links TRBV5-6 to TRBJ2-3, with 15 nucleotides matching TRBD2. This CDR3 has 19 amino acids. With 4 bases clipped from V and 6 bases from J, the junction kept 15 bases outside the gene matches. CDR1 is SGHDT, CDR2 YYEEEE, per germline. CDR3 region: CASSGTREGLAGGPDTQYF. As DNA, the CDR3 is TGTGCCAGCAGCGGGACACGGGAAGGACTAGCGGGAGGGCCGGATACGCAGTATTTT.

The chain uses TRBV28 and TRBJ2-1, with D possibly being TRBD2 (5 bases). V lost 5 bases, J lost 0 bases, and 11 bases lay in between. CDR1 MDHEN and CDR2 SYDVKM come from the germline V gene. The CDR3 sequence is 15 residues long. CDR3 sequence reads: CASSPSQSSYNEQFF. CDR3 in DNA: TGTGCCAGCAGTCCTAGCCAAAGCTCCTACAATGAGCAGTTCTTC.

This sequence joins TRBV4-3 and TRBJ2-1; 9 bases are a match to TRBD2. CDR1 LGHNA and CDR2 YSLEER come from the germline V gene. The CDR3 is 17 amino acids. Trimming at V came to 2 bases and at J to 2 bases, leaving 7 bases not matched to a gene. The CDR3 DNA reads TGCGCCAGCAGCCAACCGGGAGCTAGCGGGACCTACAATGAGCAGTTCTTC. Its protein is CASSQPGASGTYNEQFF.